A selection of T cell receptor beta chains follows, all from one sample in a study of cytomegalovirus exposure and HLA in healthy donors. TCRdb keeps only in-frame clones here, not all; method: immunoSEQ multiplex PCR. The sample records under 300,000 clones, roughly four fifths being singletons. Specimen: PBMCs. The origin of the receptors is a woman in her sixties or seventies in good health and CMV-seropositive. CDR3s include the opening cysteine and the closing phenylalanine or tryptophan. A D gene is named only where the DNA matches it firmly. Size is omitted from some rows. Given values are once, few, many or a class for expanded clones.

d_call	v_call	j_call	clone_size	cdr3_nt	cdr3_aa
TRBD2	TRBV5-4	TRBJ2-2	few	TGTGCCAGCAGCGTACTAGCGGACACCGGGGAGCTGTTTTTT	CASSVLADTGELFF
.	TRBV6-5	TRBJ1-5	.	TGTGCCAGCAGTTACGGGGGGAGACAGCCCCAGCATTTT	CASSYGGRQPQHF
.	TRBV4-1	TRBJ1-1	once	TGCGCCAGCAGCCAAACTACAGGGTCGGGTACTGAAGCTTTCTTT	CASSQTTGSGTEAFF
.	TRBV2	TRBJ1-2	.	TGTGCCAGCATTCGGCTATCCATAACCGGGACATATCCTGGGGGCTACACCTTC	CASIRLSITGTYPGGYTF
.	TRBV11-2	TRBJ2-3	once	TGTGCCAGCAGCACCGGGGATACGCAGTATTTT	CASSTGDTQYF
TRBD2	TRBV2	TRBJ2-3	.	TGTGCCAGCAGAAGCCTAGCGGCCACAGATACGCAGTATTTT	CASRSLAATDTQYF
TRBD2	TRBV5-1	TRBJ2-1	.	TGCGCCAGCAGCTTGGGTAGGACTAGCGGATACAATGAGCAGTTCTTC	CASSLGRTSGYNEQFF
TRBD2	TRBV5-1	TRBJ2-1	few	TGCGCCAGCAGCGTCGGGACTAGCGGGAGCTATGAGCAGTTCTTC	CASSVGTSGSYEQFF
.	TRBV6-5	TRBJ1-2	.	TGTGCCAGCAGTTACTCGACAGGCTATGGCTACACCTTC	CASSYSTGYGYTF
TRBD1	TRBV9	TRBJ1-3	.	TGTGCCAGCAGCGTAGCTGGAGGGACAGGGGTCAACCTATCTGGAAACACCATATATTTT	CASSVAGGTGVNLSGNTIYF
.	TRBV27	TRBJ2-7	few	TGTGCCGCCCCCGGGACACCACGAGGCGAGCAGTACTTC	CAAPGTPRGEQYF
.	TRBV30	TRBJ1-5	many	TGTGCCTGGAGCCAGTCTAGGGGTGGGAATCAGCCCCAGCATTTT	CAWSQSRGGNQPQHF
TRBD1	TRBV2	TRBJ2-3	.	TGTGCCAGCAGGGTACAGGGGTTGGAAACAGATACGCAGTATTTT	CASRVQGLETDTQYF
.	TRBV5-1	TRBJ1-2	few	TGCGCCAGCAGCTTGGTGGGACAACGGGATGGCTACACCTTC	CASSLVGQRDGYTF
.	TRBV28	TRBJ2-7	.	TGTGCCAGCAGAGAGGGGAGGTCCTACGAGCAGTACTTC	CASREGRSYEQYF
.	TRBV7-2	TRBJ2-3	.	TGTGCCAGCAGCTTAGGGTACCTTTCAGGAGATACGCAGTATTTT	CASSLGYLSGDTQYF
TRBD2	TRBV7-3	TRBJ2-1	.	TGTGCCAGCAGCTTAGGGCTAGCGGGAGCGCAGTTCTTC	CASSLGLAGAQFF
.	TRBV7-3	TRBJ2-2	.	TGTGCCAGCAGCCTTACTACAGGAGTCACCGGGGAGCTGTTTTTT	CASSLTTGVTGELFF
TRBD2	TRBV4-2	TRBJ2-7	.	TGTGCCAGCAGCCAAGAGGGGACTAGCGGGTACGAGCAGTACTTC	CASSQEGTSGYEQYF
.	TRBV28	TRBJ2-4	.	TGTGCCAGCAGTTTAAACAGTATCGTGGCCAAAAACATTCAGTACTTC	CASSLNSIVAKNIQYF
.	TRBV18	TRBJ2-3	.	TGTGCCAGCTCACCACCTTCCCAGGGCACAGATACGCAGTATTTT	CASSPPSQGTDTQYF
.	TRBV7-9	TRBJ2-5	.	TGTGCCAGCAGCATCCTCGTTGGGGGCAAAGAGACCCAGTACTTC	CASSILVGGKETQYF
TRBD2	TRBV18	TRBJ2-7	.	TGTGCCAGCTCACAACAGACTAGCGGGAGGCCCAGCTCCTACGAGCAGTACTTC	CASSQQTSGRPSSYEQYF
TRBD2	TRBV5-1	TRBJ2-7	few	TGCGCCAGCAGCCCTAGCGGAGCCTCCTACGAGCAGTACTTC	CASSPSGASYEQYF
TRBD1	TRBV23-1	TRBJ2-2	once	TGCGCCAGCACCGGCAGATCTGACAGGGCGAAAAACACCGGGGAGCTGTTTTTT	CASTGRSDRAKNTGELFF
.	TRBV4-1	TRBJ2-5	.	TGCGCCAGCAGCCAAGATCACGGGGAGTGGGAGACCCAGTACTTC	CASSQDHGEWETQYF
.	TRBV7-2	TRBJ2-5	once	TGTGCCAGCAGCTTATGGCCCAAGGGGGTCCAAGAGACCCAGTACTTC	CASSLWPKGVQETQYF
.	TRBV2	TRBJ2-1	few	TGTGCCAGCAGCCGACAGAGCTCCTACAATGAGCAGTTCTTC	CASSRQSSYNEQFF
TRBD1	TRBV5-1	TRBJ1-1	.	TGCGCCAGCAGCTTCCCGGGACAGATGAACACTGAAGCTTTCTTT	CASSFPGQMNTEAFF
TRBD1	TRBV27	TRBJ2-7	.	TGTGCCAGCAGTTCACAGGGGGACTTCCCCTCCTACGAGCAGTACTTC	CASSSQGDFPSYEQYF
TRBD2	TRBV7-2	TRBJ2-7	.	TGTGCCAGCAGCTTAGCGGGAGGGTTCTCCTACGAGCAGTACTTC	CASSLAGGFSYEQYF
.	TRBV14	TRBJ1-2	.	TGTGCCAGCAGCCCACGTTTCGGGGATGGCTACACCTTC	CASSPRFGDGYTF
.	TRBV30	TRBJ1-1	.	TGTGCCTGGAACCCCGGGATGAACACTGAAGCTTTCTTT	CAWNPGMNTEAFF
TRBD1	TRBV4-1	TRBJ2-3	.	TGCGCCAGCAGCCTCCGAGGTGGGACAGGGGAAGATACGCAGTATTTT	CASSLRGGTGEDTQYF
.	TRBV7-9	TRBJ2-7	.	TGTTCCAGCAGCTTAGTTTCTCGAGGTGCCTACGAGCAGTACTTC	CSSSLVSRGAYEQYF
TRBD1	TRBV5-1	TRBJ2-1	.	TGCGCCAGCAGCTTTACGGACAGGCCTAACAATGAGCAGTTCTTC	CASSFTDRPNNEQFF
.	TRBV9	TRBJ2-5	.	TGTGCCAGCAGCGGGGAGACCGACCAAGAGACCCAGTACTTC	CASSGETDQETQYF
TRBD2	TRBV10-1	TRBJ2-5	.	TGCGCCAGCAGTGAGTCGGGAGGGATCCAAGAGACCCAGTACTTC	CASSESGGIQETQYF
.	TRBV9	TRBJ2-7	.	TGTGCCAGCAGCGTAGACCCGGGAGTGGTCTACGAGCAGTACTTC	CASSVDPGVVYEQYF
TRBD1	TRBV29-1	TRBJ1-3	.	TGCAGCATAGAAGGACAGGGGAGCGGAAACACCATATATTTT	CSIEGQGSGNTIYF
TRBD2	TRBV7-2	TRBJ2-7	.	TGTGCCAGCAGCCCCCTTGGATGGACTAGCGGTTCCTACGAGCAGTACTTC	CASSPLGWTSGSYEQYF
.	TRBV11-2	TRBJ2-3	.	TGTGCCAGCAGCTTAACAGGCAGGGGTGCAGATACGCAGTATTTT	CASSLTGRGADTQYF
.	TRBV28	TRBJ1-3	.	TGTGCCAGCAGTTTAACAGGGATCTCTGGAAACACCATATATTTT	CASSLTGISGNTIYF
.	TRBV27	TRBJ1-1	.	TGTGCCAGCAGGGTCGGAGGGGAAGCTTTCTTT	CASRVGGEAFF
.	TRBV6-6	TRBJ1-2	few	TGTGCCAGCAGTTACCCTAAGGGGGTGGGCTATGGCTACACCTTC	CASSYPKGVGYGYTF
TRBD1	TRBV9	TRBJ2-3	.	TGTGCCAGCAGCCCGGGACAGAGCACGCAGTATTTT	CASSPGQSTQYF
.	TRBV19	TRBJ2-1	.	TGTGCCAGTAGTCTAACTGGCGGGATATCCTCCAATGAGCAGTTCTTC	CASSLTGGISSNEQFF
.	TRBV10-3	TRBJ1-1	.	TGTGCCATCAGTGAGTCGCAGGGCTCGAAAACTGAAGCTTTCTTT	CAISESQGSKTEAFF
TRBD2	TRBV4-1	TRBJ2-1	.	TGCGCCAGCAGGCCCGGGACTAGCGGGAGTTATGAGCAGTTCTTC	CASRPGTSGSYEQFF
.	TRBV29-1	TRBJ2-7	few	TGCAGCGTTAAGGGTCTAGCGTCCCACGAGCAGTACTTC	CSVKGLASHEQYF
TRBD2	TRBV7-9	TRBJ2-1	.	TGTGCCAGCAGCTCCCCGGGACTAGCGGGCCTGAGCTCCTACAATGAGCAGTTCTTC	CASSSPGLAGLSSYNEQFF